The clone carrying this TCR beta chain was detected ten times or more. This record comes from a study of T cells in Graves' hyperthyroidism and ophthalmopathy. CDR1 SGDLS and CDR2 YYNGEE come from the germline V gene. The CDR3 loop spans 16 amino acids. V was cut by 1 base and J by 2 bases, with 15 bases left in between. RNA transcripts provided the source from which TCR beta CDR3 regions were amplified. HTBI primers were the set used in a first-round RT-PCR of the TCR CDR3. Each CDR3 protein is one row after TCRdb ran MiXCR on the multiplex PCR reads. The table shows about 680,000 distinct CDR3 sequences, with 30% to 40% occurring only once.

The origin of this receptor is a woman aged 40 to 50 with Graves' hyperthyroidism. Input material: blood. The rearrangement uses TRBV9 and TRBJ2-5; D ambiguous. In DNA, the CDR3 is TGTGCCAGCAGCGTACCTGTTATGGGCTGGCAAGAGACCCAGTACTTC. The encoded protein is CASSVPVMGWQETQYF. Variable domain in full (rest from reference TRBV9 and TRBJ2-5): DSGVTQTPKHLITATGQRVTLRCSPRSGDLSVYWYQQSLDQGLQFLIQYYNGEERAKGNILERFSAQQFPDLHSELNLSSLELGDSALYFCASSVPVMGWQETQYFGPGTRLLVL.